The clone carrying this T cell receptor beta chain was counted many times. Its antigen is not identified. These data originate in a study of blood T cells in healthy people across ages. Through a sample-barcoded 5' primer and a J-beta primer mix, a second PCR was run for roughly 7 to 11 cycles. TCRdb called the 5' RACE reads again in MiXCR, with one record for every CDR3 protein. The sample includes some 1.7 million distinct CDR3 sequences, 28% seen only once; the top ten take 7% to 9%. This CDR3 is built from 15 residues. The junction had 9 bases not matched to a gene; V was cut back by 5 bases and J by 5 bases. Looked up from germline, CDR1 is LGHDT and CDR2 is YNNKEL (reference sequence). In each sample, at least 6.5 million PBMCs were isolated. Study-wide results and caveats: CMV infection status of these donors was not known.

The rearrangement uses TRBV3-1 and TRBJ2-7, with 10 bases matching TRBD2. The sequence came from a woman in her 30s in good health. Sample: blood. The CDR3 here is CASSSQTSGLHEQYF. In DNA form, the CDR3 reads TGTGCCAGCAGCTCCCAGACTAGCGGGCTACACGAGCAGTACTTC.